The rows below give T cell receptor beta chains drawn from one sample of a study of T cells in Graves' hyperthyroidism and ophthalmopathy. MiXCR, run by TCRdb on the multiplex PCR reads, gives a single entry per CDR3 protein. Here the sample spans about 700,000 distinct CDR3 sequences, around 15% being singletons. Sequencing was done on a sample of blood. The receptors stem from a woman under 30 with Graves' hyperthyroidism. CDR3s include the opening cysteine and the closing phenylalanine or tryptophan. The order of the fields is clone size, J gene, D gene, V gene, CDR3 DNA, CDR3 protein. D genes are given only for firm matches. Expanded clones get a size class; other rows say once, few or many, or leave the size out.

few | TRBJ2-1 | NA | TRBV7-9 | TGTGCCAGCAGCCCGCAGGGCTCGACAAGCTCCTACAATGAGCAGTTCTTC | CASSPQGSTSSYNEQFF
NA | TRBJ2-1 | TRBD2 | TRBV19 | TGTGCCAGTAGTATAGCTAGCGGCAATGAGCAGTTCTTC | CASSIASGNEQFF
many | TRBJ2-1 | TRBD2 | TRBV2 | TGTGCCAGCAAGCCCGGGACTATAGACAATGAGCAGTTCTTC | CASKPGTIDNEQFF
many | TRBJ2-3 | NA | TRBV27 | TGTGCCAGCAGTTTATTATCCCCGGGACAGGGACTAGTTCATACGCAGTATTTT | CASSLLSPGQGLVHTQYF
many | TRBJ1-6 | TRBD1 | TRBV11-3 | TGTGCCAGCAGCTTGAGGACAGGGGGAAATTCACCCCTCCACTTT | CASSLRTGGNSPLHF
few | TRBJ2-5 | NA | TRBV7-9 | TGTGCCAGCAGCTTACCCCCTACCTGGGGGGAGACCCAGTACTTC | CASSLPPTWGETQYF
few | TRBJ1-1 | NA | TRBV5-8 | TGTGCCAGCAGCTTGGCGGGGGCGGCTGAAGCTTTCTTT | CASSLAGAAEAFF
NA | TRBJ2-2 | NA | TRBV15 | TGTGCCACCAGCAGAGATCTGACGAACACCGGGGAGCTGTTTTTT | CATSRDLTNTGELFF
NA | TRBJ2-1 | TRBD2 | TRBV20-1 | TGCAGTGCTACCCCCACAGGACTAGCGGGAGGGCAGATGCGCTACAATGAGCAGTTCTTC | CSATPTGLAGGQMRYNEQFF
NA | TRBJ2-7 | NA | TRBV29-1 | TGCAGCGTGGTTCGCCGGGACAAGATCTACGAGCAGTACTTC | CSVVRRDKIYEQYF
many | TRBJ2-2 | TRBD1 | TRBV11-1 | TGTGCCAGCAGCCCGACAGGGGCGAATACCGGGGAGCTGTTTTTT | CASSPTGANTGELFF
many | TRBJ2-1 | TRBD2 | TRBV3-1 | TGTGCCAGCAGCCACCCCCCGGGACTAGCGGGCCGCAATGAGCAGTTCTTC | CASSHPPGLAGRNEQFF
many | TRBJ2-5 | NA | TRBV3-1 | TGTGCCAGCAGCCAAGGACCTGGATCGGGACTCCAAGAGACCCAGTACTTC | CASSQGPGSGLQETQYF
many | TRBJ2-1 | NA | TRBV3-1 | TGTGCCAGCAGCCAAGATCGGCTCCGGAGGGGCAATGAGCAGTTCTTC | CASSQDRLRRGNEQFF
many | TRBJ2-1 | TRBD2 | TRBV11-2 | TGTGCCAGCAGCTTAGAGGGGGCAGCGGGAGTCAGTGATGAGCAGTTCTTC | CASSLEGAAGVSDEQFF
many | TRBJ1-4 | NA | TRBV28 | TGTGCCAGCAGTTTTCAAATAGCCTCGGCAACTAATGAAAAACTGTTTTTT | CASSFQIASATNEKLFF
NA | TRBJ2-5 | NA | TRBV19 | TGTGCCAGTAGCGACCGGGACTTCCAAGAGACCCAGTACTTC | CASSDRDFQETQYF
few | TRBJ2-2 | TRBD2 | TRBV19 | TGTGCCAGTAGGACTGGTCCGGGACTAGCGGGGGTGAACACCGGGGAGCTGTTTTTT | CASRTGPGLAGVNTGELFF
many | TRBJ2-3 | TRBD2 | TRBV2 | TGTGCCAGCAGTGTCGGGGCAAGGGGACTAGCAACATCAGATACGCAGTATTTT | CASSVGARGLATSDTQYF
many | TRBJ2-3 | NA | TRBV11-3 | TGTGCCAGCAGCTTTAGGGACTCCGGGCCAGATACGCAGTATTTT | CASSFRDSGPDTQYF
few | TRBJ1-3 | NA | TRBV27 | TGTGCCAGCAGTTTATCGGGGGTTCTCTCCGGAAACACCATATATTTT | CASSLSGVLSGNTIYF
many | TRBJ2-3 | TRBD1 | TRBV20-1 | TGCAGTGCTAGAGATCAGGGGACAGCAACAGATACGCAGTATTTT | CSARDQGTATDTQYF
NA | TRBJ1-2 | TRBD1 | TRBV9 | TGTGCCAGCAGCGGGACAGGGGATTTAGGCAACTATGGCTACACCTTC | CASSGTGDLGNYGYTF
NA | TRBJ2-7 | TRBD2 | TRBV9 | TGTGCCAGCAGCAACCAAGGACTAGCGGGAGACTACGAGCAGTACTTC | CASSNQGLAGDYEQYF
many | TRBJ1-5 | TRBD1 | TRBV28 | TGTGCCAGCAGCCCCGCGGGGACAGGGAAGAATCAGCCCCAGCATTTT | CASSPAGTGKNQPQHF
many | TRBJ2-7 | TRBD1 | TRBV7-9 | TGTGCCAGCAGCCCCGGGACAGGGCCTTCCTACGAGCAGTACTTC | CASSPGTGPSYEQYF
many | TRBJ2-3 | NA | TRBV6-1 | TGTGCCAGCAGCCTCAGACAGGATAGTTACTCAGATACGCAGTATTTT | CASSLRQDSYSDTQYF
many | TRBJ2-7 | NA | TRBV29-1 | TGCAGCGTTGATGGTCTTCCCTCGGGTAGCGAATACGAGCAGTACTTC | CSVDGLPSGSEYEQYF
many | TRBJ1-2 | NA | TRBV5-1 | TGCGCCAGCAGCTTGGCATCGACAGCCCCCTATGGCTACACCTTC | CASSLASTAPYGYTF
many | TRBJ1-3 | NA | TRBV6-5 | TGTGCCAGCAGTTCTCGAAGTTGGGACGGAAACACCATATATTTT | CASSSRSWDGNTIYF
NA | TRBJ1-5 | NA | TRBV7-9 | TGTGCCAGCAGCTTGATGGATCAGCCCCAGCATTTT | CASSLMDQPQHF
few | TRBJ2-1 | NA | TRBV29-1 | TGCAGCGTTGGCCCTGTCAGCTCCTACAATGAGCAGTTCTTC | CSVGPVSSYNEQFF
NA | TRBJ2-7 | NA | TRBV29-1 | TGCAACGCGACTGTTACTGATAATCCGTACGAGCAGTACTTC | CNATVTDNPYEQYF
many | TRBJ2-7 | NA | TRBV6-2/TRBV6-3 | TGTGCCAGCAGCAGACCACGGGAGTGGAGCTACGAGCAGTACTTC | CASSRPREWSYEQYF
many | TRBJ1-2 | NA | TRBV28 | TGTGCCAGCAGTGCTTATAGGGCTTTACACTCTAACTATGGCTACACCTTC | CASSAYRALHSNYGYTF
many | TRBJ1-1 | TRBD1 | TRBV13 | TGTGCCAGCAGCGTCGGGACAGCCCAAGAAGCTTTCTTT | CASSVGTAQEAFF
NA | TRBJ1-2 | NA | TRBV19 | TGTGCCAGTAGTATAAGTGGCCGGGCTCGAGGCTACACCTTC | CASSISGRARGYTF
NA | TRBJ2-2 | TRBD2 | TRBV9 | TGTGCCAGCAGCGCACTTGAGCGGGATGAGAACACCGGGGAGCTGTTTTTT | CASSALERDENTGELFF
many | TRBJ1-5 | NA | TRBV30 | TGTGCCTGGAGTAGGGACACCAATCAGCCCCAGCATTTT | CAWSRDTNQPQHF
NA | TRBJ2-1 | NA | TRBV4-1 | TGCGCCAGCAGCCAAGATCACGACGGAACGTTCTACAATGAGCAGTTCTTC | CASSQDHDGTFYNEQFF
few | TRBJ2-7 | NA | TRBV5-5 | TGTGCCAGCAGCTTACTTACCCTAGTAGGCGAGCAGTACTTC | CASSLLTLVGEQYF
NA | TRBJ2-1 | NA | TRBV7-9 | TGTGCCAGCAGCTTAGGCGTTCGGACCTCATACAATGAGCAGTTCTTC | CASSLGVRTSYNEQFF
NA | TRBJ2-7 | TRBD2 | TRBV30 | TGTGCCTGGAGTTCCCTGACTAGCGGGAGTCTTTCGCTAGCCTACGAGCAGTACTTC | CAWSSLTSGSLSLAYEQYF
many | TRBJ1-1 | NA | TRBV4-1 | TGCGCCAGCAGGGACGCAGGGTACACTGAAGCTTTCTTT | CASRDAGYTEAFF
many | TRBJ2-7 | NA | TRBV4-1 | TGCGCCAGCAGCCAAGTTGGTCACGAGCAGTACTTC | CASSQVGHEQYF
NA | TRBJ2-2 | NA | TRBV12-3/TRBV12-4 | TGTGCCAGCAGTTCCAGAAGAAGGGGGAACACCGGGGAGCTGTTTTTT | CASSSRRRGNTGELFF
NA | TRBJ2-7 | NA | TRBV10-1 | TGCGTCAGCAGTGAGCCCGGGACGGCTCCCTACGAGCAGTACTTC | CVSSEPGTAPYEQYF
many | TRBJ1-5 | NA | TRBV13 | TGTGCCAGTGGTTATAGCAATCAGCCCCAGCATTTT | CASGYSNQPQHF
few | TRBJ2-1 | NA | TRBV12-3/TRBV12-4 | TGTGCCAGCAGTTTGGCGGTAGCCTACGATGAGCAGTTCTTC | CASSLAVAYDEQFF
many | TRBJ1-6 | NA | TRBV20-1 | TGCAGTGCTACCCTACAGGACAGCGTCAATTCACCCCTCCACTTT | CSATLQDSVNSPLHF
NA | TRBJ2-7 | TRBD2 | TRBV30 | TGTGCCTGGAGTGCCGGGACTAGCGGGAGCAACGAGCAGTACTTC | CAWSAGTSGSNEQYF
many | TRBJ1-2 | NA | TRBV6-1 | TGTGCCAGCAGTCGGTCAGGGACCGGCTATGGCTACACCTTC | CASSRSGTGYGYTF
few | TRBJ2-4 | TRBD2 | TRBV27 | TGTGCCAGCAGTCTCATAGCGGGAGGCACAGCCAAAAACATTCAGTACTTC | CASSLIAGGTAKNIQYF
many | TRBJ2-7 | TRBD1 | TRBV6-1 | TGTGCCAGCAGTGGTTATAGGGACAGGCTGGAATCCTACGAGCAGTACTTC | CASSGYRDRLESYEQYF
many | TRBJ2-1 | TRBD1 | TRBV3-1 | TGTGCCAGCAGCCAAGATCGGGACAGGGGACCTTCGTACAATGAGCAGTTCTTC | CASSQDRDRGPSYNEQFF
NA | TRBJ2-5 | TRBD2 | TRBV28 | TGTGCCAGCAGTTTAGACGGGACTAGCGGGAGTCCGGAGTACTTC | CASSLDGTSGSPEYF
NA | TRBJ2-2 | NA | TRBV6-2/TRBV6-3 | TGTGCCAGCAGTTACTCCCGCGGGGAGCTGTTTTTT | CASSYSRGELFF
many | TRBJ1-5 | NA | TRBV7-8 | TGTGCCAGCAGCTCCCAAGGAGGTTCGACGGCCCAGCATTTT | CASSSQGGSTAQHF
many | TRBJ1-2 | NA | TRBV2 | TGTGCCAGCAGTGACCTCCGGGATCTATGGGGCTACACCTTC | CASSDLRDLWGYTF
many | TRBJ1-1 | NA | TRBV3-1 | TGTGCCAGCAGCCTAAAGCTAGGGGCTGAGGCTTTCTTT | CASSLKLGAEAFF